Described below is a single T cell receptor beta chain sequence and its context. TCRdb reprocessed the 5' RACE reads; each CDR3 protein has one entry and no DNA is given. The repertoire table contains around 470,000 distinct CDR3 sequences. CDR1 SGHRS and CDR2 YFSETQ come from the germline V gene. This CDR3 has 17 residues. The sample is drawn from a study of T cells expressing NK-cell markers. This TCR was sampled from a woman aged 45-60 years in good health. V is TRBV5-1 and J is TRBJ2-1; checking the TCRdb D call of TRBD2 is not possible without DNA. The source material was blood T cells: a sorted CD56 or NKG2C T cell subset, CD4+ or CD8+ T cells, or bulk PBMC T cells (not recorded which). This CDR3 is CASSLATSGMGQGEQFF. The variable domain in full, with the rest retrieved from reference TRBV5-1 and TRBJ2-1, is KAGVTQTPRYLIKTRGQQVTLSCSPISGHRSVSWYQQTPGQGLQFLFEYFSETQRNKGNFPGRFSGRQFSNSRSEMNVSTLELGDSALYLCASSLATSGMGQGEQFFGPGTRLTVL.